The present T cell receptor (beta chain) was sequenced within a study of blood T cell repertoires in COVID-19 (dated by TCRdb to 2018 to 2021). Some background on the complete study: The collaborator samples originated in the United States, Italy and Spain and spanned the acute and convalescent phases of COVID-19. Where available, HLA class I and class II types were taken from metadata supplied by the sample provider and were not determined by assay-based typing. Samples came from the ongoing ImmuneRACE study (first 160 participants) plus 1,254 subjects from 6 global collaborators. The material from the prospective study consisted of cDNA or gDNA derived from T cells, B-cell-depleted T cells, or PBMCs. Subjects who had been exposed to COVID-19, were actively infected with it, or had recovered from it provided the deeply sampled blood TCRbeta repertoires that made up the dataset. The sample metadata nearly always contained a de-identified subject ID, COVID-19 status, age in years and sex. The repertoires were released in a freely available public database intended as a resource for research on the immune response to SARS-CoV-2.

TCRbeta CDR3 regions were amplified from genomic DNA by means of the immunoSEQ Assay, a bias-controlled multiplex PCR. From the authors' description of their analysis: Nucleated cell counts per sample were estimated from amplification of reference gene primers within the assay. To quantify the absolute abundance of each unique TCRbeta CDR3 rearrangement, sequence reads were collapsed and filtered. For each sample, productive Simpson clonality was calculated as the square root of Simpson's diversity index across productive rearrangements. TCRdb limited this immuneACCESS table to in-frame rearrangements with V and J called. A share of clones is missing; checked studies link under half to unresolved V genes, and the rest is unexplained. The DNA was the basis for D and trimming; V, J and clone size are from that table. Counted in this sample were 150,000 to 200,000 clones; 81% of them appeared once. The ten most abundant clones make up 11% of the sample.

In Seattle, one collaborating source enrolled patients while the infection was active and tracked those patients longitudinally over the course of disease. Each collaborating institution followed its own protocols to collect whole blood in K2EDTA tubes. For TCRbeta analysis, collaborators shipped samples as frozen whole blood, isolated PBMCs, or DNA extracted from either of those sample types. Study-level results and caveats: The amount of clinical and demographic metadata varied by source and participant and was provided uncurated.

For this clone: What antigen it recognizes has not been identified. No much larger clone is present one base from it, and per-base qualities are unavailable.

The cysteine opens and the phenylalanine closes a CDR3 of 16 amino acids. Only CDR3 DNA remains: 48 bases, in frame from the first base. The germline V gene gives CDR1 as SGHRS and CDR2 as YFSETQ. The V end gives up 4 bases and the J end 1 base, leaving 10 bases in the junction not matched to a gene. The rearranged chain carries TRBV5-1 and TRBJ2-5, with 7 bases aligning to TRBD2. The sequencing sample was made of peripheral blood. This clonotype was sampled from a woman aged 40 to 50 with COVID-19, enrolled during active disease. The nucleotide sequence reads TGCGCCAGCAGCCGATTGAGCGGGACGGTCCAAGAGACCCAGTACTTC. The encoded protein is CASSRLSGTVQETQYF.